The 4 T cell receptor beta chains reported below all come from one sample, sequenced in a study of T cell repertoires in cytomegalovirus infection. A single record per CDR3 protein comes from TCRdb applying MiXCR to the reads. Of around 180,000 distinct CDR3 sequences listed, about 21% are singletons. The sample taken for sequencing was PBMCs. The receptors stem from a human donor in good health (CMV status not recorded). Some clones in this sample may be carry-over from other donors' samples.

CDR3 nucleotide sequence: TGTGCCAGCCAGGGAAGCTATGGCTACACCTTC. Translating it yields CASQGSYGYTF. The V call is TRBV28, the J call TRBJ1-2; perhaps TRBD1 as D (5 bases). Germline-derived CDR1 and CDR2 are MDHEN and SYDVKM. V dropped 8 bases and J dropped 4 bases, with 8 bases sitting between them. CDR3 size: 11 residues.

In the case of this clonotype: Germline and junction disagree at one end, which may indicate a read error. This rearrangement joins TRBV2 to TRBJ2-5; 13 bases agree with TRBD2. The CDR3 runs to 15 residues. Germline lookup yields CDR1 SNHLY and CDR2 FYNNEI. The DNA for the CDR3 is TGTGCCAGCAGCGAAGCGCGGACTAGCGGGGGTATCTCGTACTTC. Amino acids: CASSEARTSGGISYF. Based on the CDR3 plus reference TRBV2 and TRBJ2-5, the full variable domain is EPEVTQTPSHQVTQMGQEVILRCVPISNHLYFYWYRQILGQKVEFLVSFYNNEISEKSEIFDDQFSVERPDGSNFTLKIRSTKLEDSAMYFCASSEARTSGGISYFGPGTRLLVL.

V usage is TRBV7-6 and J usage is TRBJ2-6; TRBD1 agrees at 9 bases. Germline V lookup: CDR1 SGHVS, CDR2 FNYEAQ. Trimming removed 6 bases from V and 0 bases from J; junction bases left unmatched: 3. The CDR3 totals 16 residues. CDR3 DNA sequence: TGTGCCAGCAGTCAGACAGGGGGCTCTGGGGCCAACGTCCTGACTTTC. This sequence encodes CASSQTGGSGANVLTF.

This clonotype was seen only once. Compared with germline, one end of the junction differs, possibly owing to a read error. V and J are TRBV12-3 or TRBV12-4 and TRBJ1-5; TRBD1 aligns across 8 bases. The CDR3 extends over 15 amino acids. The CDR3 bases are TGTGACAGCAGCCCCAGGGGGCTAAACAATCAGCCCCAGCATTTT. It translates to CDSSPRGLNNQPQHF.